Presented here are 22 T cell receptor beta chains from one specimen sequenced in a study of type 1 and type 2 diabetes patients (dated by TCRdb to 2016 to 2017). The reads were generated on an Illumina MiSeq. TCRbeta CDR3 amplification used genomic DNA from the sorted T cell subsets as template. The TCRbeta CDR3 region was amplified by multiplex PCR using 30 forward and 13 reverse primers. The public reads were reprocessed in TCRdb via fastp at Q25 and MiXCR, keeping in-frame beta chains. Duplicate CDR3 protein sequences are folded into a single record with the most common DNA and genes. The sample contains fewer than 300,000 distinct CDR3 sequences, approximately 50% of them found a single time. The ten largest clonotypes hold around 13% of the sample. Input material: peripheral blood mononuclear cells (PBMCs). The receptors originated from a man aged 18 to 30 with type 2 diabetes.

This clonotype was seen just once. The chain joins TRBV12-3 or TRBV12-4 to TRBJ2-5; D perhaps matches TRBD1 (6 bases). The CDR3 has 14 residues. V dropped 8 bases and J dropped 5 bases, with 18 bases sitting between them. The CDR3 loop is CASGPLGGHETQYF. The CDR3 DNA reads as TGTGCCAGCGGTCCTTTAGGGGGTCACGAGACCCAGTACTTC.

This chain links TRBV10-2 with TRBJ2-1; 7 bases are shared with TRBD2. CDR1 and CDR2 (germline): WSHSY, SAAADI. V dropped 7 bases and J dropped 0; count of bases not matched to a gene: 6. This CDR3 has 15 amino acids. The CDR3 sequence: CASKERGSSYNEQFF. The CDR3, as DNA: TGCGCCAGCAAGGAGCGGGGAAGCTCCTACAATGAGCAGTTCTTC.

This clonotype was seen at least ten times. The V and J genes are TRBV30 and TRBJ2-5; D is possibly TRBD1 or TRBD2 (5 bases each). This CDR3 comprises 14 residues. Germline CDR1 GTSNPN, CDR2 SVGIG (reference sequence). Trimming pared 3 bases from V and 8 bases from J, leaving 19 bases between. In DNA, the CDR3 is TGTGCCTGGAGCCTCACCGGGACCGCGTTTACCCAGTACTTC. Amino acid sequence: CAWSLTGTAFTQYF. The full variable domain, rest sourced from reference TRBV30 and TRBJ2-5, is SQTIHQWPATLVQPVGSPLSLECTVEGTSNPNLYWYRQAAGRGLQLLFYSVGIGQISSEVPQNLSASRPQDRQFILSSKKLLLSDSGFYLCAWSLTGTAFTQYFGPGTRLLVL.

The chain links TRBV4-2 to TRBJ2-6; D gene uncertain. V lost 5 bases and J lost 4, with 12 bases in between. This CDR3 comprises 15 residues. The V gene's germline CDR1 is LGHNA and CDR2 YNFKEQ. In DNA, the CDR3 is TGTGCCAGCAGCTTCCTGGGTTCGGGGGCCAACGTCCTGACTTTC. Its protein product is CASSFLGSGANVLTF.

The gene calls are TRBV7-6 and TRBJ1-2; the D gene is possibly TRBD1 (6 bases). Per the germline V gene, CDR1 is SGHVS and CDR2 is FNYEAQ. There are 15 residues in the CDR3. V dropped 1 base and J dropped 4 bases, with 13 bases sitting between them. CDR3 sequence (DNA): TGTGCCAGCAGCTTAGGAGACCAGGGGAGCTATGGCTACACCTTC. It codes for CASSLGDQGSYGYTF. Together with reference TRBV7-6 and TRBJ1-2, the CDR3 gives the full variable domain: GAGVSQSPRYKVTKRGQDVALRCDPISGHVSLYWYRQALGQGPEFLTYFNYEAQQDKSGLPNDRFSAERPEGSISTLTIQRTEQRDSAMYRCASSLGDQGSYGYTFGSGTRLTVV.

This sequence joins TRBV2 and TRBJ2-7; either TRBD1 or TRBD2 may fit D (5 bases each). The CDR3 sequence is 14 residues long. Trimming took off 9 bases at V and 2 bases at J, with 17 bases between the two ends. In germline, CDR1 is SNHLY, CDR2 FYNNEI. CDR3 coding DNA: TGTGCCAGTCTAAGGGACCTATCCCCCTACGAGCAGTACTTC. This codes for CASLRDLSPYEQYF. The full variable domain, completed using reference TRBV2 and TRBJ2-7, is EPEVTQTPSHQVTQMGQEVILRCVPISNHLYFYWYRQILGQKVEFLVSFYNNEISEKSEIFDDQFSVERPDGSNFTLKIRSTKLEDSAMYFCASLRDLSPYEQYFGPGTRLTVT.

The chain combines TRBV20-1 with TRBJ2-7; tentatively, D is TRBD2 (6 bases). The CDR3 is made up of 11 amino acids. Trimming removed 3 bases at V and 6 bases at J, with 9 bases between. Per the germline V gene, CDR1 is DFQATT and CDR2 is SNEGSKA (reference sequence). This chain's CDR3 is CSARVGGEQYF. DNA for the CDR3: TGCAGTGCTAGGGTGGGGGGCGAGCAGTACTTC.

This clonotype was counted only a few times. The chain carries TRBV2 and TRBJ2-1, with 10 bases matching TRBD2. The germline V gene encodes CDR1 SNHLY and CDR2 FYNNEI. J gave up 0 bases and V 3 bases, and 2 bases lay outside the gene matches. The CDR3 spans 16 residues. DNA for the CDR3: TGTGCCAGCAGTGAGCGGACTAGCGGCTCCTACAATGAGCAGTTCTTC. The encoded protein is CASSERTSGSYNEQFF.

The chain carries TRBV7-2 and TRBJ2-3, with a possible D match to TRBD1 (6 bases). CDR3 length: 16 amino acids. Trimming removed 0 bases from V and 2 bases from J, with 12 bases in between. Per the germline V gene, CDR1 is SGHTA and CDR2 is FQGNSA. The CDR3 coding sequence is TGTGCCAGCAGCTTAGCCGAGGACAGACTCACAGATACGCAGTATTTT. This translates into CASSLAEDRLTDTQYF.

As to this clonotype: This likely comes from a read error, as the CDR3 has no conserved phenylalanine or tryptophan at its end. This sequence joins TRBV20-1 and TRBJ2-5; the D gene is possibly TRBD2 (5 bases). V shed 4 bases and J shed 4 bases, with 16 bases lying between them. This CDR3 comprises 14 residues. The germline CDR1 and CDR2 sequences are DFQATT and SNEGSKA (reference sequence). The CDR3 coding sequence is TGCAGTGCTATTCGACGGGCGGGTGGAGAGACCCAGTACGTC. Protein product: CSAIRRAGGETQYV.

This clonotype was seen a few times. V is TRBV28 and J is TRBJ1-4; D is unresolved. CDR1 and CDR2 from the germline V gene are MDHEN and SYDVKM. This CDR3 region has 12 residues. V was clipped by 6 bases and J by 8 bases, with 10 bases between them. CDR3 in DNA: TGTGCCAGCAGCACAGTAGAGGAAAAACTGTTTTTT. Encoded protein: CASSTVEEKLFF.

The rearrangement joins TRBV6-2 or TRBV6-3 to TRBJ2-5; no reliable D call. The CDR3 length is 14 residues. The V end lost 6 bases, the J end lost 5 bases, and 16 bases lay between the germline ends. Germline CDR1 MNHEY, CDR2 SVGEGT. Written as DNA, the CDR3 is TGTGCCAGCAGCCAAGGAGTGGCAGCCGAGACCCAGTACTTC. Translated, it gives CASSQGVAAETQYF.

This clonotype showed up many times. The chain has TRBV25-1 and TRBJ2-5; D may match TRBD1 or TRBD2 (5 bases each). The CDR3 is made up of 16 amino acids. Trimming stripped 1 base from V and 2 bases from J, with 14 bases between. Germline V CDR1 and CDR2: MGHDK, SYGVNS. CDR3: CASSESGGTIQETQYF. DNA for the CDR3: TGTGCCAGCAGTGAATCTGGTGGGACGATACAAGAGACCCAGTACTTC.

This chain uses TRBV15 with TRBJ2-5; 9 positions match TRBD2. Germline CDR1 reads LNHNV; CDR2 reads YYDKDF (reference sequence). J was trimmed by 3 bases and V by 0 bases; bases with no gene match: 2. This CDR3 has 15 residues. CDR3: CATSRDPSGEETQYF. The CDR3 DNA follows: TGTGCCACCAGCAGAGATCCTAGCGGGGAAGAGACCCAGTACTTC. Full variable domain (rest looked up from reference TRBV15 and TRBJ2-5): DAMVIQNPRYQVTQFGKPVTLSCSQTLNHNVMYWYQQKSSQAPKLLFHYYDKDFNNEADTPDNFQSRRPNTSFCFLDIRSPGLGDTAMYLCATSRDPSGEETQYFGPGTRLLVL.

This clonotype has just one count. The chain combines TRBV30 with TRBJ1-2; D perhaps matches TRBD1 (5 bases). The length of the CDR3 is 14 residues. The V end lost 1 base, the J end lost 10 bases, and 19 bases lay between the germline ends. CDR1 and CDR2 (germline): GTSNPN, SVGIG (reference sequence). Here the CDR3 reads CAWSATRTPEDYTF. The CDR3, as DNA: TGTGCCTGGAGTGCCACCCGGACACCGGAGGACTACACCTTC.

V and J are TRBV6-6 and TRBJ1-1, with 11 positions matching TRBD1. V lost 7 bases, J lost 1 base, and 14 bases stayed unmatched. Germline V gene sequence: CDR1 MNHNY, CDR2 SVGAGI (reference sequence). This CDR3 has 18 amino acids. CDR3 DNA sequence: TGTGCCAGCACCTCGAGGAGGGGACAGGGGGACCCGAACACTGAAGCTTTCTTT. Encoded protein: CASTSRRGQGDPNTEAFF.

The CDR3 here is CASSQDRGRVDGYTF. In DNA form, the CDR3 reads TGCGCCAGCAGCCAAGATCGGGGCAGGGTTGATGGCTACACCTTC. The chain links TRBV4-3 to TRBJ1-2, with D perhaps TRBD1 (5 bases). Germline CDR1 reads LGHNA; CDR2 reads YSLEER. Trimming took off 0 bases at V and 6 bases at J, with 14 bases between the two ends. The CDR3 runs 15 residues.

This clonotype was counted at least ten times. V and J are TRBV14 and TRBJ2-7, with D possibly TRBD1 on 6 matching bases. Germline V gives CDR1 SGHDN, CDR2 FVKESK. This CDR3 is built from 13 residues. Trimming took 3 bases from V and 4 from J, leaving 10 bases between them. As DNA, the CDR3 is TGTGCCAGCAGCCAGCTACAGGGTTACGAGCAGTACTTC. It translates to CASSQLQGYEQYF.

This clonotype turned up a few times. The chain is built from TRBV15 and TRBJ1-3; 9 bases agree with TRBD1. CDR1 is LNHNV, CDR2 YYDKDF, per germline (reference sequence). With 2 bases clipped from V and 0 bases from J, the junction kept 2 bases outside the gene matches. This CDR3 spans 16 amino acids. The CDR3 loop reads CATSRKTGGSGNTIYF. CDR3 nucleotide sequence: TGTGCCACCAGCAGAAAGACAGGGGGCTCTGGAAACACCATATATTTT.

This clonotype has more than one count but fewer than ten. The CDR3 spells CASSPLGQLNSPLHF. CDR3 nucleotide sequence: TGTGCCAGCAGTCCGTTAGGACAGCTTAATTCACCCCTCCACTTT. The chain uses TRBV6-5 and TRBJ1-6, with D maybe TRBD1 (6 bases). The CDR3 has 15 residues. Trimming left V 5 bases short and J 6 bases short, with 14 bases between. Per germline, CDR1 MNHEY and CDR2 SVGAGI.

The V call is TRBV27, the J call TRBJ2-2; a possible D gene is TRBD1 (5 bases). CDR1 is MNHEY, CDR2 SMNVEV, per germline (reference sequence). Trimming removed 6 bases at V and 1 base at J, with 18 bases between. The CDR3 is made up of 17 amino acids. CDR3 sequence (DNA): TGTGCCAGCAGCCCCAGAGTCCAGGGCAGGAACACCGGGGAGCTGTTTTTT. This codes for CASSPRVQGRNTGELFF.

J is TRBJ2-3 and V is TRBV12-5, with D hard to call. The CDR3 is 13 residues long. Germline CDR1 reads LGHNT; CDR2 reads FRNRAP. The CDR3 DNA follows: TGTGCCAGCAGTTTAGGATCCGGAGAGACGCAGTATTTT. This translates into CASSLGSGETQYF.